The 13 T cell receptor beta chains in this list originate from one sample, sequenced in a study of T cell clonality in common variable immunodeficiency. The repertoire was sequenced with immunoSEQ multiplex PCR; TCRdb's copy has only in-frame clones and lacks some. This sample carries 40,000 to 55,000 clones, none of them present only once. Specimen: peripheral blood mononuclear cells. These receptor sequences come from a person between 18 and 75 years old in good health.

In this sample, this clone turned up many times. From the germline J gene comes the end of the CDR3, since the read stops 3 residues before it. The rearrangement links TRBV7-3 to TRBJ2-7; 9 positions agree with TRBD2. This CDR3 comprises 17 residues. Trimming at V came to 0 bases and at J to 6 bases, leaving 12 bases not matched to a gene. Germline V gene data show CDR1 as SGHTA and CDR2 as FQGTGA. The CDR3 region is CASSLTGLGLAGLEQYF. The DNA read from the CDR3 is TGTGCCAGCAGCTTAACTGGATTGGGGCTAGCGGGGCTCGAG.

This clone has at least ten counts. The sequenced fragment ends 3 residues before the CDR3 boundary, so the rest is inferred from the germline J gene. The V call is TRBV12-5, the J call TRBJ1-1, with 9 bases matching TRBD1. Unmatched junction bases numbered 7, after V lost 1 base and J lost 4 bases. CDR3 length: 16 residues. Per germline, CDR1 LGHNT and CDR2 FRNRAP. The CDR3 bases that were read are TGTGCTAGTGGTTTGGGAGCCGGGACAGGGTCCACTGAA. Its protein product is CASGLGAGTGSTE. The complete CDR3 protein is CASGLGAGTGSTEAFF.

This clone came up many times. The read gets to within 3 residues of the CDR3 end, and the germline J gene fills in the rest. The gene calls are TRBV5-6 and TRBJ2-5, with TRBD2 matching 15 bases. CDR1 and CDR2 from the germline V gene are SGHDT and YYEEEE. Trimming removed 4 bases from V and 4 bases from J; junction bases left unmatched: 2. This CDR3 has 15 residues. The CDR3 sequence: CASSPGLAGGETQYF. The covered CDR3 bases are TGTGCCAGCAGCCCGGGACTAGCGGGGGGAGAGACC.

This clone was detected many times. CDR3 DNA, as far as it was read: TGTGCCAGCACTTGGAGCGATCGGCCCCTCTATGGC. Translating gives CASTWSDRPLYG. The CDR3 in its entirety is CASTWSDRPLYGYTF. V is TRBV12-3 or TRBV12-4 and J is TRBJ1-2; D uncertain. The read terminates 3 residues before the CDR3 end, so the remaining end is supplied by the germline J gene. Trimming stripped 7 bases from V and 4 bases from J, with 19 bases between. The CDR3 totals 15 residues.

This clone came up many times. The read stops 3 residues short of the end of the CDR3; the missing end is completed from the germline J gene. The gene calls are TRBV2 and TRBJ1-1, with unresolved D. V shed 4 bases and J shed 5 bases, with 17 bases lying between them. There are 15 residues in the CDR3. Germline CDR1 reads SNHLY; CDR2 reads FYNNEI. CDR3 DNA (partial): TGTGCCAGCAGTGGACTAGACCCGGGAGGGACTGAA. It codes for CASSGLDPGGTE. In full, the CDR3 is CASSGLDPGGTEAFF. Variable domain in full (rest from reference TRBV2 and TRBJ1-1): EPEVTQTPSHQVTQMGQEVILRCVPISNHLYFYWYRQILGQKVEFLVSFYNNEISEKSEIFDDQFSVERPDGSNFTLKIRSTKLEDSAMYFCASSGLDPGGTEAFFGQGTRLTVV.

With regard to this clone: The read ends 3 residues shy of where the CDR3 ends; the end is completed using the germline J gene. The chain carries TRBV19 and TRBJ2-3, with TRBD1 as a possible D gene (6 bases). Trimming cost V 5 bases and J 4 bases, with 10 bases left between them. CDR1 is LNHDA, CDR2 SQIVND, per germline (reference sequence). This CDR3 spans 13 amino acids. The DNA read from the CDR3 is TGTGCCAGTAGTTCAACAGGGTCAGATACG. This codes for CASSSTGSDT. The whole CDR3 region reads CASSSTGSDTQYF.

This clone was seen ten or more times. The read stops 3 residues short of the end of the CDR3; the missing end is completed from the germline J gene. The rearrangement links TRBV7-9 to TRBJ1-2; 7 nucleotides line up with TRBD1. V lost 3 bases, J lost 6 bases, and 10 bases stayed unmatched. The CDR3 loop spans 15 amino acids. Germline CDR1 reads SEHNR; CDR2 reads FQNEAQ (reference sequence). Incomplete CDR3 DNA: TGTGCCAGCAGCTTCGGGACAGCAACCCAACATGGC. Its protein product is CASSFGTATQHG. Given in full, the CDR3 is CASSFGTATQHGYTF.

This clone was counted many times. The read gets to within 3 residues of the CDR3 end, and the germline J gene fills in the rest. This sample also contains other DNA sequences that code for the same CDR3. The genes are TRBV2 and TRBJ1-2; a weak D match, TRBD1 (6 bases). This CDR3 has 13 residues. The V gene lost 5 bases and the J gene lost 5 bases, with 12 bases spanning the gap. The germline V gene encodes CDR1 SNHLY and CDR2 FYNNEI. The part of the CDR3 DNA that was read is TGTGCCAGCAGTCAGGGGCCTAGGTATGGC. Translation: CASSQGPRYG. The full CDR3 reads CASSQGPRYGYTF.

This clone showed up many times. This chain's CDR3 is CASSLSGQGSEKLFF. The sequenced part of the CDR3 DNA is TGTGCCAGCAGCCTCTCGGGACAGGGAAGTGAAAAA. The chain combines TRBV28 with TRBJ1-4; 9 nucleotides line up with TRBD1. The read is 3 residues too short to cover the CDR3 end, so that end is filled in from the germline J gene. Germline CDR1 MDHEN, CDR2 SYDVKM. Trimming took 6 bases from V and 7 from J; bases not matched to a gene: 9. This CDR3 region has 15 residues.

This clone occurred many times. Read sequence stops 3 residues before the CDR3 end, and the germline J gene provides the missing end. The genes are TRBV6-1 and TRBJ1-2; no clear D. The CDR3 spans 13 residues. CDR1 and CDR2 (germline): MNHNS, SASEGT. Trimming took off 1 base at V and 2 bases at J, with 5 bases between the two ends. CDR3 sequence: CASSEVGNYGYTF. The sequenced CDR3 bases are TGTGCCAGCAGTGAAGTAGGGAACTATGGC.

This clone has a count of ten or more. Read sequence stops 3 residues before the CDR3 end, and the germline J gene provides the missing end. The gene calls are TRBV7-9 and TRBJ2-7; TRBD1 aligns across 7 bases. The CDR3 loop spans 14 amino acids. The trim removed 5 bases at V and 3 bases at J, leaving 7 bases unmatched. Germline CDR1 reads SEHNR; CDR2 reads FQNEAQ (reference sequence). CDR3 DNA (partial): TGTGCCAGCAGCACTACAGGGGTACTCTACGAG. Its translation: CASSTTGVLYE. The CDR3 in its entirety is CASSTTGVLYEQYF.

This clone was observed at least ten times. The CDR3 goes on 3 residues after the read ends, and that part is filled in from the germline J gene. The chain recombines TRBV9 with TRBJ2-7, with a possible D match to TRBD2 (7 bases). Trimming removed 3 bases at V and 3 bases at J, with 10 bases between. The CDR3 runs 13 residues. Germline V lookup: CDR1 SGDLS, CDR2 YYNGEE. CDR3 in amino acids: CASSAGGLYEQYF. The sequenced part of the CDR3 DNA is TGTGCCAGCAGCGCGGGGGGCCTCTACGAG.

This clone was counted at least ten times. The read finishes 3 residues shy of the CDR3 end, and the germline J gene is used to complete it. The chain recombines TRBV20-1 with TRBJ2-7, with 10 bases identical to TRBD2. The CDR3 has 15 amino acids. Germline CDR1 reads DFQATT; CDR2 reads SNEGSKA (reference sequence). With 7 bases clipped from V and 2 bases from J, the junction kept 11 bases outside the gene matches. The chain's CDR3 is CSVPTGTSVTYEQYF. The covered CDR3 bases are TGCAGTGTTCCTACCGGGACTAGCGTGACCTACGAG.